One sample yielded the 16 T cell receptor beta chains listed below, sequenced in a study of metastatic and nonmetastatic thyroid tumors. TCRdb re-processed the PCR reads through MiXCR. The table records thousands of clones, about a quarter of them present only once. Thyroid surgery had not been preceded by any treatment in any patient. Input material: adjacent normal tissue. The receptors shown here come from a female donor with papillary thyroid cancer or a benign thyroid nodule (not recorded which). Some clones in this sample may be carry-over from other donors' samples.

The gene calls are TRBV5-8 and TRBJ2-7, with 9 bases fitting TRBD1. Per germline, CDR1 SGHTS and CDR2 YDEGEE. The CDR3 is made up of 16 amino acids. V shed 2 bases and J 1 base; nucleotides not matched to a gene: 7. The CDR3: CASSFGTGKRSYEQYF. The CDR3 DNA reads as TGTGCCAGCAGCTTTGGGACAGGGAAGAGGTCCTACGAGCAGTACTTC.

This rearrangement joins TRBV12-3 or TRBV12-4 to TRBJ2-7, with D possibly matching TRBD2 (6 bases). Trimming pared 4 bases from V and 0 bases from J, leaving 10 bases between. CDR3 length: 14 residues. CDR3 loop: CASSSTTSSYEQYF. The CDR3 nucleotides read TGTGCCAGCAGTTCGACGACTAGCTCCTACGAGCAGTACTTC.

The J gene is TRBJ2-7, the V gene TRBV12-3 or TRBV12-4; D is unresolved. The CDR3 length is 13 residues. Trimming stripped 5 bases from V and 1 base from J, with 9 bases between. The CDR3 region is CASSTRASYEQYF. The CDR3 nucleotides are TGTGCCAGCAGTACCCGGGCGTCCTACGAGCAGTACTTC.

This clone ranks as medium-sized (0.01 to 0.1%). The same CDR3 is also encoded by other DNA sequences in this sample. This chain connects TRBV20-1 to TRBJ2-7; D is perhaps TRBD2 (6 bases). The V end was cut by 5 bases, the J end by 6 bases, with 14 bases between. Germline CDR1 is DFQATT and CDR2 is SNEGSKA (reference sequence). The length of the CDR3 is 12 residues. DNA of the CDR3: TGCAGTGCTGACGGGGCTAGCGCCGAGCAGTACTTC. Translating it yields CSADGASAEQYF.

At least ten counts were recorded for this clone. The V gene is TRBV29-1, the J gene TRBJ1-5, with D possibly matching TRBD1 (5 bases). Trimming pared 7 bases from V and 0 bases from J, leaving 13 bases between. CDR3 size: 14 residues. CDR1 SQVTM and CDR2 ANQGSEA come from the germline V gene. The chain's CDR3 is CSAAMGGSNQPQHF. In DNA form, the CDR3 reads TGCAGCGCAGCCATGGGGGGTAGCAATCAGCCCCAGCATTTT. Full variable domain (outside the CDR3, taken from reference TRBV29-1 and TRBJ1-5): SAVISQKPSRDICQRGTSLTIQCQVDSQVTMMFWYRQQPGQSLTLIATANQGSEATYESGFVIDKFPISRPNLTFSTLTVSNMSPEDSSIYLCSAAMGGSNQPQHFGDGTRLSIL.

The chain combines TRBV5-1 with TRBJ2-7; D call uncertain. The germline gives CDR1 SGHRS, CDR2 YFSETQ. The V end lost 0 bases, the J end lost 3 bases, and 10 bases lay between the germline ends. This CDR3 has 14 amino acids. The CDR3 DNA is TGCGCCAGCAGCTTGGAGGAAGTGTTCTACGAGCAGTACTTC. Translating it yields CASSLEEVFYEQYF.

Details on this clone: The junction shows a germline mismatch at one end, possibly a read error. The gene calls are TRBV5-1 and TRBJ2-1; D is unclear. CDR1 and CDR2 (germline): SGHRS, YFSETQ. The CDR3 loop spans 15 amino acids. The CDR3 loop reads CASILAVSQNNEQFF. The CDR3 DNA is TGCGCCAGCATCTTGGCCGTGTCGCAGAACAATGAGCAGTTCTTC. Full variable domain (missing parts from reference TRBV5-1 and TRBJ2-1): KAGVTQTPRYLIKTRGQQVTLSCSPISGHRSVSWYQQTPGQGLQFLFEYFSETQRNKGNFPGRFSGRQFSNSRSEMNVSTLELGDSALYLCASILAVSQNNEQFFGPGTRLTVL.

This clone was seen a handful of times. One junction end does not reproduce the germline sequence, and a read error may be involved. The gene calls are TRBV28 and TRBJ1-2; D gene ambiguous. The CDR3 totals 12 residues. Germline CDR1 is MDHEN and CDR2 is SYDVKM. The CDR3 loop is CAIRVKVYVYTF. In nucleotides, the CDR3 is TGTGCCATCCGTGTGAAGGTCTATGTCTACACCTTC.

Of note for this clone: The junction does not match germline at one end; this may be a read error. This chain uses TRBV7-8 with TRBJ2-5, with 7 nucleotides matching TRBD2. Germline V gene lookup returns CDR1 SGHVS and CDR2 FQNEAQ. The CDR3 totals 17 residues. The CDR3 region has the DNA TGCGCCAGCAGCCGAGCACCAACCGGGACTAAGGGGGAGACCCAGTACTTC. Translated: CASSRAPTGTKGETQYF.

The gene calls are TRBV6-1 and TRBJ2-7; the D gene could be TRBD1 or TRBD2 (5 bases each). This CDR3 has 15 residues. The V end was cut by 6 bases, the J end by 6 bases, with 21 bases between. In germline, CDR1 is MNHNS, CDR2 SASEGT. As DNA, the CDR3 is TGTGCCAGCAGCTGGGGACCTTATAGCCGTCCCGAGCAGTACTTC. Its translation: CASSWGPYSRPEQYF.

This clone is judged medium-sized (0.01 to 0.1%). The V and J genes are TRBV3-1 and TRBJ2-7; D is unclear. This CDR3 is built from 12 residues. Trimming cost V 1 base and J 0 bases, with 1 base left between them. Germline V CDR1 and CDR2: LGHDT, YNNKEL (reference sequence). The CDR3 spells CASSQASYEQYF. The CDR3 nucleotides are TGTGCCAGCAGCCAAGCCTCCTACGAGCAGTACTTC.

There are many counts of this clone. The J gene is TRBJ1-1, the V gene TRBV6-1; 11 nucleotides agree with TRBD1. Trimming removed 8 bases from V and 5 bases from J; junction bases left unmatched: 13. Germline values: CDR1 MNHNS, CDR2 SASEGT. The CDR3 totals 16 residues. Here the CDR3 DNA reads TGTGCCAGCGGATCCTTAGGACAGGGGGCGCGTACTGAAGCTTTCTTT. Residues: CASGSLGQGARTEAFF.

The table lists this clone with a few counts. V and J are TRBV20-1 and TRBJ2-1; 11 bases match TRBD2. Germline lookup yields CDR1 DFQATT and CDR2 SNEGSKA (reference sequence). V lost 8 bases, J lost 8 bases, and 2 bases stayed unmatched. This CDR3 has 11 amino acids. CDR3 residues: CSRTSGYEQFF. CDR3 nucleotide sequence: TGCAGTAGGACTAGCGGGTATGAGCAGTTCTTC.

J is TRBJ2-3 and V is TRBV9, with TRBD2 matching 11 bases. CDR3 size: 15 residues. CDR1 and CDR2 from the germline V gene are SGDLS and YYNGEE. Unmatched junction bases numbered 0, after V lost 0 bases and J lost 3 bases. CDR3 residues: CASSVGTSGTDTQYF. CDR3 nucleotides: TGTGCCAGCAGCGTAGGGACTAGCGGGACAGATACGCAGTATTTT. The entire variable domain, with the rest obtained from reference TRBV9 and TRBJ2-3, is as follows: DSGVTQTPKHLITATGQRVTLRCSPRSGDLSVYWYQQSLDQGLQFLIQYYNGEERAKGNILERFSAQQFPDLHSELNLSSLELGDSALYFCASSVGTSGTDTQYFGPGTRLTVL.

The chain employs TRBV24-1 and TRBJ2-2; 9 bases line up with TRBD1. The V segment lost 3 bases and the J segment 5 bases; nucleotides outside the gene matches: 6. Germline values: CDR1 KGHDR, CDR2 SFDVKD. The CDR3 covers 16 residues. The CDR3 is CATSDIGQGRTGELFF. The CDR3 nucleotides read TGTGCCACCAGTGATATCGGACAGGGGCGTACCGGGGAGCTGTTTTTT.

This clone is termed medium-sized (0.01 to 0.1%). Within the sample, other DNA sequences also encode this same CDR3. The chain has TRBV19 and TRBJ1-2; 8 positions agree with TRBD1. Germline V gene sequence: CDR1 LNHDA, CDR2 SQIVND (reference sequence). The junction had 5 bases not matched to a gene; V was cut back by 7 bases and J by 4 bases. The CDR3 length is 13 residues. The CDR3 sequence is CASTTDRGYGYTF. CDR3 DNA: TGTGCCAGTACGACCGACAGGGGCTATGGCTACACCTTC.